This T cell receptor (beta chain) was observed in a study of T cell changes during pregnancy in multiple sclerosis. Repertoires were generated with immunoSEQ multiplex PCR, while TCRdb's copy carries only in-frame clones and drops some. The sample carries just under 65,000 clones, about 96% recorded once. The CDR3 is made up of 15 amino acids. Looked up from germline, CDR1 is MNHEY and CDR2 is SMNVEV (reference sequence). Losses at the gene ends were 6 bases for V and 6 bases for J; bases not matched to a gene: 12. The sequence was obtained from a female donor with multiple sclerosis, enrolled in a pregnancy study. The sequences come from CD8+ T cells from peripheral blood mononuclear cells, collected after pregnancy. The genes are TRBV27 and TRBJ2-7; 9 bases line up with TRBD1. CDR3: CASSTTGTGTPEQYF. The CDR3 region has the DNA TGTGCCAGCAGCACCACCGGGACAGGGACTCCCGAGCAGTACTTC.